These T cell receptor beta chains were read from a single sample in a study of CD8+ T cells in alopecia areata. The repertoire was sequenced with immunoSEQ multiplex PCR; TCRdb's copy has only in-frame clones and lacks some. The sample gives about 180,000 clones, about 61% of which show up once; about a sixth is in the top ten. Here the sequenced sample was CD4+ T cells sorted from blood, taken at approximately week 56, from a patient treated with tofacitinib. The receptors come from a human donor with alopecia areata. CDR3s include the opening cysteine and the closing phenylalanine or tryptophan. D genes are given only for firm matches. Clone size, where shown, is once, few, many, or a class for clones that have expanded.

V gene	D gene	J gene	clone size	CDR3 protein	CDR3 DNA
TRBV6-5	NA	TRBJ2-7	NA	CASSYSLLGGSYEQYF	TGTGCCAGCAGTTACTCGCTCCTAGGAGGGTCCTACGAGCAGTACTTC
TRBV6-1	TRBD2	TRBJ2-3	NA	CASSVRLAGTSTDTQYF	TGTGCCAGCAGTGTCCGACTAGCGGGGACTAGCACAGATACGCAGTATTTT
TRBV7-9	NA	TRBJ1-5	few	CASSLLAQPQHF	TGTGCCAGCAGCTTATTGGCCCAGCCCCAGCATTTT
TRBV6-1	NA	TRBJ2-6	few	CASSEEGGSPGANVLTF	TGTGCCAGCAGTGAAGAGGGGGGGAGCCCTGGGGCCAACGTCCTGACTTTC
TRBV6-1	TRBD2	TRBJ2-3	few	CASSGLAGGADTQYF	TGTGCCAGCAGTGGACTAGCGGGGGGCGCAGATACGCAGTATTTT
TRBV29-1	NA	TRBJ1-4	NA	CSVILQGEKLFF	TGCAGCGTTATACTACAGGGTGAAAAACTGTTTTTT
TRBV7-2	NA	TRBJ2-5	NA	CASSRGGHQGETQYF	TGTGCCAGCAGCAGAGGGGGGCATCAGGGGGAGACCCAGTACTTC
TRBV29-1	NA	TRBJ2-4	NA	CSVEDRDKNIQYF	TGCAGCGTTGAAGACCGGGACAAAAACATTCAGTACTTC
TRBV30	NA	TRBJ2-7	NA	CAWRMGFNSRGPYEQYF	TGTGCCTGGAGGATGGGCTTCAATTCCCGCGGGCCCTACGAGCAGTACTTC
TRBV6-5	TRBD1	TRBJ2-7	NA	CASSLGQGIYEQYF	TGTGCCAGCAGCTTGGGACAGGGAATCTACGAGCAGTACTTC
TRBV29-1	NA	TRBJ1-4	NA	CSVEAAGYEKLFF	TGCAGCGTTGAGGCTGCAGGATATGAAAAACTGTTTTTT
TRBV19	TRBD1	TRBJ2-5	NA	CASRDGQGAQETQYF	TGTGCCAGTAGAGACGGACAGGGGGCCCAAGAGACCCAGTACTTC
TRBV5-1	NA	TRBJ2-7	NA	CASSSQTGTYEQYF	TGCGCCAGCAGTTCCCAGACCGGGACCTACGAGCAGTACTTC
TRBV5-1	NA	TRBJ2-7	few	CASSLVAGPAYEQYF	TGCGCCAGCAGCTTGGTGGCAGGGCCCGCCTACGAGCAGTACTTC
TRBV27	TRBD1	TRBJ2-4	NA	CASSLAGGENIQYF	TGTGCCAGCAGTTTAGCAGGGGGCGAAAACATTCAGTACTTC
TRBV18	NA	TRBJ2-7	few	CASSLSGTPSYEQYF	TGTGCCAGCTCACTAAGTGGGACACCGAGCTACGAGCAGTACTTC
TRBV11-2	NA	TRBJ2-4	few	CASSNHKGTLNEGIQYF	TGTGCCAGCAGTAACCACAAGGGGACATTAAACGAAGGCATTCAGTACTTC
TRBV25-1	NA	TRBJ1-6	NA	CASSARDWYNSPLHF	TGTGCCAGCAGTGCCAGGGATTGGTATAATTCACCCCTCCACTTT
TRBV30	NA	TRBJ1-5	NA	CAWSVKGNQPQHF	TGTGCCTGGAGTGTAAAGGGGAATCAGCCCCAGCATTTT
TRBV30	NA	TRBJ1-2	few	CAWSGSLLDRLLINGYTF	TGTGCCTGGAGTGGTTCCCTTCTCGACAGGCTACTAATAAATGGCTACACCTTC
TRBV2	NA	TRBJ1-5	once	CASTFARNQPQHF	TGTGCCAGCACGTTCGCTCGGAATCAGCCCCAGCATTTT
TRBV2	NA	TRBJ1-1	once	CASSEGLSGTGEAFF	TGTGCCAGCAGTGAGGGTTTATCTGGTACCGGTGAAGCTTTCTTT
TRBV28	NA	TRBJ1-2	NA	CASSPAGGGYTF	TGTGCCAGCAGTCCGGCTGGGGGTGGCTACACCTTC
TRBV6-5	TRBD2	TRBJ2-2	NA	CASSAGTTNTGELFF	TGTGCCAGCAGTGCAGGGACTACGAACACCGGGGAGCTGTTTTTT
TRBV2	TRBD1	TRBJ2-5	few	CASREHRGKKTQYF	TGTGCCAGCAGGGAACACAGGGGCAAGAAGACCCAGTACTTC
TRBV6-5	NA	TRBJ2-3	few	CASSHTERDTQYF	TGTGCCAGCAGCCACACGGAAAGAGATACGCAGTATTTT
TRBV30	NA	TRBJ1-4	few	CASENPTGPTNEKLFF	TGTGCCTCCGAAAACCCAACAGGGCCAACTAATGAAAAACTGTTTTTT
TRBV2	TRBD1	TRBJ1-1	few	CASRAPNRGSNTEAFF	TGTGCCAGCAGGGCCCCAAACAGGGGATCAAACACTGAAGCTTTCTTT
TRBV29-1	NA	TRBJ2-3	few	CSVDRAGTDTQYF	TGCAGCGTTGATAGAGCGGGCACAGATACGCAGTATTTT
TRBV6-1	NA	TRBJ1-5	NA	CASSEGQNNQPQHF	TGTGCCAGCAGTGAGGGGCAGAATAATCAGCCCCAGCATTTT
TRBV6-5	NA	TRBJ1-2	NA	CASTRLGQSYGYTF	TGTGCCAGCACAAGGCTCGGACAGAGCTATGGCTACACCTTC
TRBV19	TRBD1	TRBJ1-6	NA	CASSMGPYRGTDNSPLHF	TGTGCCAGTAGTATGGGGCCCTACAGGGGAACGGATAATTCACCCCTCCACTTT
TRBV27	NA	TRBJ1-2	NA	CASTWSGTKGSGYTF	TGTGCCAGCACCTGGAGCGGAACAAAGGGGTCTGGCTACACCTTC
TRBV30	TRBD2	TRBJ2-3	NA	CAWSVWSGVANTQYF	TGTGCCTGGAGTGTTTGGAGCGGGGTGGCGAATACGCAGTATTTT
TRBV11-3	NA	TRBJ1-5	few	CASSLDGGGNQPQHF	TGTGCCAGCAGCTTGGACGGGGGTGGCAATCAGCCCCAGCATTTT